These 31 T cell receptor beta chains were sequenced from one sample in a study of T cells after yellow fever vaccination. TCRdb reanalysed the 5' RACE reads using MiXCR and keeps one entry per CDR3 protein. The sample contains a few hundred thousand distinct CDR3 sequences, roughly 7.5% of which appear only once. The source was PBMCs, collected around 45 days after the first yellow fever vaccination. Source of these receptors: a man between 18 and 29 years old who received the YFV17D yellow fever vaccine.

There are a few counts of this clonotype. The chain is built from TRBV12-3 or TRBV12-4 and TRBJ1-2, with 12 positions matching TRBD1. V dropped 5 bases and J dropped 8; count of bases not matched to a gene: 12. CDR3 length equals 16 residues. The CDR3 bases are TGTGCCAGCAGTGGATCCGGGACAGGGGGCCTTCGGGGCTACACCTTC. Translating it yields CASSGSGTGGLRGYTF.

The chain recombines TRBV5-1 with TRBJ1-1; TRBD1 is a possible D gene (5 bases). Germline V gene sequence: CDR1 SGHRS, CDR2 YFSETQ. V gave up 7 bases and J gave up 2 bases, with 15 bases separating them. The CDR3 consists of 14 residues. As DNA, the CDR3 is TGCGCCAGCTCCCTGGGGACTACAAACACTGAAGCTTTCTTT. This translates into CASSLGTTNTEAFF.

The V call is TRBV9, the J call TRBJ1-1; 7 bases map to TRBD1. J lost 5 bases, V lost 3 bases, and 4 bases had no gene match. Per germline, CDR1 SGDLS and CDR2 YYNGEE. The CDR3 covers 13 residues. CDR3: CASSDQTGTEAFF. Here the CDR3 DNA reads TGTGCCAGCAGCGACCAGACAGGGACTGAAGCTTTCTTT.

This clonotype was counted between two and nine times. The chain joins TRBV12-3 or TRBV12-4 to TRBJ2-2; a possible D gene is TRBD2 (6 bases). The CDR3 is 16 amino acids. Trimming took 6 bases from V and 4 from J, leaving 18 bases between them. Written as DNA, the CDR3 is TGTGCCAGCAGCCCTAGTTTCGGGGGACCCACCGGGGAGCTGTTTTTT. Residues: CASSPSFGGPTGELFF.

The chain is built from TRBV4-2 and TRBJ2-5, with 10 bases fitting TRBD2. Germline loops: CDR1 LGHNA, CDR2 YNFKEQ. The ends lost 3 bases at V and 4 bases at J; junction bases unmatched: 11. This CDR3 is 17 amino acids long. The CDR3 coding sequence is TGTGCCAGCAGCCAGATGCTAGCGGGGGTAGGGCGAGAGACCCAGTACTTC. Protein product: CASSQMLAGVGRETQYF.

This clonotype was observed a handful of times. The V gene is TRBV20-1, the J gene TRBJ2-5; TRBD2 matches 7 bases. Trimming removed 5 bases from V and 5 bases from J; junction bases left unmatched: 14. Germline values: CDR1 DFQATT, CDR2 SNEGSKA (reference sequence). The CDR3 runs 15 residues. The CDR3 DNA is TGCAGTGCTCAGGGCCGGCCGGGGGGTAGGGAGACCCAGTACTTC. Its translation: CSAQGRPGGRETQYF.

This clonotype was found a few times. J is TRBJ2-7 and V is TRBV12-3 or TRBV12-4, with 8 bases that match TRBD2. V was clipped by 4 bases and J by 7 bases; unmatched bases: 3. The CDR3 loop spans 12 amino acids. Here the CDR3 reads CASSSRGGEQYF. The CDR3 DNA reads as TGTGCCAGCAGTTCTCGGGGGGGGGAGCAGTACTTC.

The J gene is TRBJ2-3, the V gene TRBV7-3; 8 nucleotides align to TRBD2. CDR3 length: 16 amino acids. With V trimmed by 4 bases and J by 0 bases, 6 bases remained unmatched. Germline CDR1 and CDR2: SGHTA and FQGTGA. CDR3 in DNA: TGTGCCAGCAGCTCTACGGGGGGGCTAAGCACAGATACGCAGTATTTT. This translates into CASSSTGGLSTDTQYF.

This sequence joins TRBV4-3 and TRBJ2-3; TRBD1 matches at 7 bases. CDR3 length: 16 amino acids. Trimming at V came to 1 base and at J to 0 bases, leaving 4 bases not matched to a gene. CDR1 is LGHNA and CDR2 is YSLEER in the germline V gene. The CDR3 spells CASSQGTGVSTDTQYF. The CDR3 DNA sequence: TGCGCCAGCAGCCAAGGGACAGGTGTCAGCACAGATACGCAGTATTTT.

The sample holds a few counts of this clonotype. This sequence joins TRBV28 and TRBJ1-3; no reliable D call. There are 11 residues in the CDR3. V lost 5 bases, J lost 8 bases, and 7 bases lay in between. Germline-derived CDR1 and CDR2 are MDHEN and SYDVKM. Here the CDR3 DNA reads TGTGCCAGCAGTCGTCCGGACACCATATATTTT. Translation: CASSRPDTIYF.

This clonotype turned up a few times. The chain has TRBV12-5 and TRBJ1-1, with 7 bases matching TRBD1. Germline V gene lookup returns CDR1 LGHNT and CDR2 FRNRAP. Trimming took 5 bases from V and 4 from J; bases not matched to a gene: 10. This CDR3 spans 15 amino acids. CDR3 sequence reads: CASGETPGGGTEAFF. The CDR3 DNA is TGTGCTAGTGGTGAAACTCCAGGGGGAGGCACTGAAGCTTTCTTT.

In its sample, this clonotype was seen a few times. In DNA, the CDR3 is TGTGCCAGCAGTGAATCCAGGGGGTACAATCAGCCCCAGCATTTT. It specifies CASSESRGYNQPQHF. The V call is TRBV25-1, the J call TRBJ1-5, with 7 nucleotides matching TRBD1. Germline V lookup: CDR1 MGHDK, CDR2 SYGVNS. This CDR3 is built from 15 residues. The V and J ends lost 1 base and 3 bases, in that order; junction bases with no gene match: 3.

CDR3 sequence (DNA): TGTGCCAGCAGCCCCCGTGAGCGGGTGGCGGATACGCAGTATTTT. Encoded protein: CASSPRERVADTQYF. The chain employs TRBV9 and TRBJ2-3; possibly TRBD2 for D (6 bases). The V gene's germline CDR1 is SGDLS and CDR2 YYNGEE. Trimming took off 4 bases at V and 6 bases at J, with 18 bases between the two ends. This CDR3 has 15 amino acids.

The chain couples TRBV5-4 to TRBJ2-7, with D tentatively TRBD1 (6 bases). V lost 4 bases and J 4 bases, leaving 15 bases between the germline ends. CDR1 is SGHNT and CDR2 is YYREEE in the germline V gene (reference sequence). This CDR3 is 14 amino acids long. CDR3 amino acids: CASSMTGVPYEQYV. The CDR3 DNA reads TGTGCCAGCAGCATGACAGGAGTACCGTACGAGCAGTACGTC.

The V call is TRBV5-1, the J call TRBJ2-5; 8 bases are a match to TRBD2. CDR3 length equals 15 residues. Germline CDR1 SGHRS, CDR2 YFSETQ. Trimming took 1 base from V and 2 from J; bases not matched to a gene: 4. The CDR3 loop reads CASSLLAGSQETQYF. CDR3 nucleotide sequence: TGCGCCAGCAGCTTGTTAGCGGGGAGTCAAGAGACCCAGTACTTC.

This clonotype was seen only a few times. The gene calls are TRBV7-9 and TRBJ2-1; D unclear. The CDR3 has 11 amino acids. The V end was cut by 5 bases, the J end by 14 bases, with 13 bases between. CDR1 SEHNR and CDR2 FQNEAQ come from the germline V gene (reference sequence). The CDR3 nucleotides are TGTGCCAGCAGCCAGCTCGAGCTCGAGTTCTTC. As protein: CASSQLELEFF.

This clonotype occurred a few times. The gene calls are TRBV30 and TRBJ1-1; tentative D call: TRBD1 (5 bases). Germline V gene lookup returns CDR1 GTSNPN and CDR2 SVGIG (reference sequence). The CDR3 has 12 residues. The V gene lost 2 bases and the J gene lost 4 bases, with 8 bases spanning the gap. The CDR3 DNA sequence: TGTGCCTGGAGTCTGGGGGGCACTGAAGCTTTCTTT. Protein product: CAWSLGGTEAFF.

This chain links TRBV5-1 with TRBJ2-1; D might be TRBD2 (5 bases). In germline, CDR1 is SGHRS, CDR2 YFSETQ. The CDR3 consists of 13 residues. The V and J ends lost 0 bases and 7 bases respectively, with 8 bases between them. CDR3 bases: TGCGCCAGCAGCTTGGTAGGGAGAAATGAGCAGTTCTTC. It encodes CASSLVGRNEQFF.

The rearrangement links TRBV7-2 to TRBJ2-3; 9 nucleotides agree with TRBD1. V shed 5 bases and J 4 bases; nucleotides not matched to a gene: 4. This CDR3 region has 14 residues. Germline V gene sequence: CDR1 SGHTA, CDR2 FQGNSA. The chain's CDR3 is CASSVQGAADTQYF. CDR3 nucleotides: TGTGCCAGCAGCGTACAGGGGGCGGCAGATACGCAGTATTTT.

This clonotype was recorded a few times. This chain uses TRBV20-1 with TRBJ2-1, with TRBD2 matching 8 bases. J was trimmed by 3 bases and V by 3 bases; bases with no gene match: 7. Germline CDR1 is DFQATT and CDR2 is SNEGSKA (reference sequence). The CDR3 has 15 residues. The CDR3 DNA sequence: TGCAGTGCTAGCCAAAAGCGGGGGATCTACAATGAGCAGTTCTTC. Amino acid sequence: CSASQKRGIYNEQFF.

The chain joins TRBV4-2 to TRBJ2-2; D call uncertain. CDR1 is LGHNA, CDR2 YNFKEQ, per germline. The CDR3 has 13 amino acids. Trimming left V 0 bases short and J 4 bases short, with 3 bases between. CDR3 loop: CASSQDFTGELFF. In DNA form, the CDR3 reads TGTGCCAGCAGCCAAGATTTCACCGGGGAGCTGTTTTTT.

The gene calls are TRBV7-2 and TRBJ1-4; no firm D call. The V end was cut by 5 bases, the J end by 0 bases, with 13 bases between. The length of the CDR3 is 16 residues. Germline-derived CDR1 and CDR2 are SGHTA and FQGNSA. DNA of the CDR3: TGTGCCAGCAGCCCTACAGCAACCGCAACTAATGAAAAACTGTTTTTT. This translates into CASSPTATATNEKLFF.

This clonotype was seen ten or more times. The V gene is TRBV29-1, the J gene TRBJ1-1; 8 nucleotides agree with TRBD1. Germline V lookup: CDR1 SQVTM, CDR2 ANQGSEA. CDR3 length: 14 amino acids. With 6 bases clipped from V and 1 base from J, the junction kept 7 bases outside the gene matches. The CDR3 DNA is TGCAGCGTAACCCAGGGGGCCACGAACACTGAAGCTTTCTTT. It is translated as CSVTQGATNTEAFF.

This clonotype was seen at least ten times. The chain recombines TRBV5-1 with TRBJ1-1; D is perhaps TRBD1 (6 bases). Germline CDR1 is SGHRS and CDR2 is YFSETQ. The CDR3 spans 15 residues. Deletions cut 1 base from V and 7 bases from J, with 17 bases between. The CDR3 loop reads CASSLWGGASNEAFF. The CDR3 DNA is TGCGCCAGCAGCTTGTGGGGGGGGGCGTCCAATGAAGCTTTCTTT.

The V gene is TRBV7-2, the J gene TRBJ2-3, with 8 bases identical to TRBD1. This CDR3 has 15 amino acids. V was pared by 5 bases and J by 0 bases, with 4 bases of the junction left unmatched. Germline assignment: CDR1 SGHTA and CDR2 FQGNSA. CDR3 DNA sequence: TGTGCCAGCAGCACCGACAGGGGAAGCACAGATACGCAGTATTTT. Residues: CASSTDRGSTDTQYF. Looking up the rest from reference TRBV7-2 and TRBJ2-3 gives the full variable domain: GAGVSQSPSNKVTEKGKDVELRCDPISGHTALYWYRQSLGQGLEFLIYFQGNSAPDKSGLPSDRFSAERTGGSVSTLTIQRTQQEDSAVYLCASSTDRGSTDTQYFGPGTRLTVL.

About this clonotype: This sequence may be a read error, since a much larger clone differs from it by one base. J is TRBJ2-3 and V is TRBV24-1; D perhaps matches TRBD1 (5 bases). Per the germline V gene, CDR1 is KGHDR and CDR2 is SFDVKD. The CDR3 runs to 15 residues. CDR3 in DNA: TGTGCCACCAGTGACGTATGGCAGGGCGCAGATATGCAGTATTTT. It codes for CATSDVWQGADMQYF.

This clonotype was counted a few times. J is TRBJ2-3 and V is TRBV5-1; 11 bases fit TRBD1. The germline CDR1 and CDR2 sequences are SGHRS and YFSETQ. After removal of 1 base from V and 4 bases from J, the junction contained 2 bases not matched to a gene. The CDR3 runs to 15 residues. The CDR3 coding sequence is TGCGCCAGCAGCTTGTTGGGACAGGGGGCAGATACGCAGTATTTT. It encodes CASSLLGQGADTQYF.

The chain couples TRBV20-1 to TRBJ2-2; possibly TRBD1 or TRBD2 for D (6 bases each). Germline CDR1 DFQATT, CDR2 SNEGSKA (reference sequence). Trimming stripped 4 bases from V and 0 bases from J, with 12 bases between. The CDR3 totals 15 residues. The chain's CDR3 is CSATKGGANTGELFF. The CDR3 nucleotides are TGCAGTGCTACCAAGGGGGGCGCGAACACCGGGGAGCTGTTTTTT.

This clonotype was recorded a few times. This rearrangement joins TRBV11-2 to TRBJ1-3; D is possibly TRBD1 (5 bases). Per the germline V gene, CDR1 is SGHAT and CDR2 is FQNNGV. The V and J ends lost 4 bases and 8 bases respectively, with 12 bases between them. CDR3 size: 13 residues. The chain's CDR3 is CASSSFSGYTIYF. The CDR3, as DNA: TGTGCCAGCAGCTCCTTTTCAGGGTACACCATATATTTT.

The table lists this clonotype with a few counts. The chain carries TRBV20-1 and TRBJ2-1, with D possibly being TRBD1 or TRBD2 (5 bases each). Germline V gene sequence: CDR1 DFQATT, CDR2 SNEGSKA (reference sequence). Trimming took off 5 bases at V and 3 bases at J, with 20 bases between the two ends. The CDR3 runs 16 residues. The CDR3 protein is CSAQAPEGRNYNEQFF. CDR3 in DNA: TGCAGTGCTCAGGCGCCTGAGGGACGGAACTACAATGAGCAGTTCTTC.

The chain recombines TRBV27 with TRBJ2-5, with TRBD1 as a possible D gene (5 bases). CDR3 length: 13 amino acids. V was trimmed by 6 bases and J by 2 bases, leaving 10 bases between them. CDR1 is MNHEY, CDR2 SMNVEV, per germline (reference sequence). The CDR3 here is CASSTDIQETQYF. The CDR3 DNA reads TGTGCCAGCAGCACGGACATTCAAGAGACCCAGTACTTC.